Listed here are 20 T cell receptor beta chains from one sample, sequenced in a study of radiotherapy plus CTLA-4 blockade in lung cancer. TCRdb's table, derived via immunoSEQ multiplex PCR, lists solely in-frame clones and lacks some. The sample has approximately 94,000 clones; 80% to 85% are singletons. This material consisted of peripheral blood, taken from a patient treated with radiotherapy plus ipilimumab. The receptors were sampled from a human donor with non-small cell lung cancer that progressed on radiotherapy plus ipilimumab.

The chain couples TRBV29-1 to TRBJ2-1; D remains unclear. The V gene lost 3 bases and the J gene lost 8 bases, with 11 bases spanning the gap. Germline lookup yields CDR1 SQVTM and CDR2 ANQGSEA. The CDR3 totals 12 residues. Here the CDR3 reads CSVESRGHEQFF. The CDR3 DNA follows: TGCAGCGTTGAGTCCCGCGGTCATGAGCAGTTCTTC.

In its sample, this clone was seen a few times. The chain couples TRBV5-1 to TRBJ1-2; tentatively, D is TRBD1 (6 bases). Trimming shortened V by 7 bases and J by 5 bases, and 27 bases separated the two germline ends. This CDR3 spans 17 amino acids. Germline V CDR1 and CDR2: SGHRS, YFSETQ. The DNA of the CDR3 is TGCGCCAGCCGGGAAGGAACAGGTGGGGGCGTTGGGTATGGCTACACCTTC. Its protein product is CASREGTGGGVGYGYTF.

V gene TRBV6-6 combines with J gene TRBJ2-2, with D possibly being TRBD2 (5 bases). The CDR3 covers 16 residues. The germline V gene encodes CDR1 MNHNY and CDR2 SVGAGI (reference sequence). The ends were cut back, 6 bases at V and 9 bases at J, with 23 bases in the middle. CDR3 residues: CASSPGPPSGSWELFF. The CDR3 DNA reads TGTGCCAGCAGCCCCGGACCTCCTTCGGGAAGCTGGGAGCTGTTTTTT.

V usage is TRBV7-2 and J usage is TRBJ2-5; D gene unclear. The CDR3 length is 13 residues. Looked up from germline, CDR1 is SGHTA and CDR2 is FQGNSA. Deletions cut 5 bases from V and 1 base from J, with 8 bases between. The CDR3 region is CASSLRPQETQYF. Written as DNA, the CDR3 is TGTGCCAGCAGCCTACGCCCCCAAGAGACCCAGTACTTC.

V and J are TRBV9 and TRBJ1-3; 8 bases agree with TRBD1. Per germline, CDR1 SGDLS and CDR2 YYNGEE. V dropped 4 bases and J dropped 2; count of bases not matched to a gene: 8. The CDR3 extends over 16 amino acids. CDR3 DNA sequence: TGTGCCAGCAGCCTAGGACAGGGAACGACTGGAAACACCATATATTTT. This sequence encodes CASSLGQGTTGNTIYF.

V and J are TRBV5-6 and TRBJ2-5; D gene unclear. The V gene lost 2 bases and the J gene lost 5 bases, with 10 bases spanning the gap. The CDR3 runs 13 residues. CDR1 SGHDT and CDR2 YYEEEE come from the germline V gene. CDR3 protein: CASSFLVDETQYF. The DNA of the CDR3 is TGTGCCAGCAGCTTCTTAGTGGACGAGACCCAGTACTTC.

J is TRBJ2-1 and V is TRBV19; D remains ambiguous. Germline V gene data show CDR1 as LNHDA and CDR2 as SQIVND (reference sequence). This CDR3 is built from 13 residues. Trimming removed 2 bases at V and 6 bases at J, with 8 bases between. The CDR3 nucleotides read TGTGCCAGTAGTATAACCGGGCTCAATGAGCAGTTCTTC. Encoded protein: CASSITGLNEQFF.

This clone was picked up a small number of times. The CDR3 protein is CASSQESVLNTEAFF. In DNA, the CDR3 is TGCGCCAGCAGCCAAGAATCGGTCCTAAACACTGAAGCTTTCTTT. The genes are TRBV4-1 and TRBJ1-1, with D unclear. V shed 0 bases and J shed 2 bases, with 10 bases lying between them. The germline gives CDR1 MGHRA, CDR2 YSYEKL. This CDR3 is 15 amino acids long.

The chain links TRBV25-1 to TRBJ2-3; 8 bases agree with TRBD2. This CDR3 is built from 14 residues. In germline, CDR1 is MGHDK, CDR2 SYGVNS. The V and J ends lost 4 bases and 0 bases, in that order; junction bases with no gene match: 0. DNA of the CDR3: TGTGCCAGCAGTGCTAGCGGGAGCACAGATACGCAGTATTTT. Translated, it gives CASSASGSTDTQYF.

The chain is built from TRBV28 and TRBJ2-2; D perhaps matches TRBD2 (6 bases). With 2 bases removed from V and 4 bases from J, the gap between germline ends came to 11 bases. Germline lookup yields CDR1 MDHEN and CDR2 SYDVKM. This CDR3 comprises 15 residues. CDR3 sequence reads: CASSLISGVTGELFF. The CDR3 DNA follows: TGTGCCAGCAGTTTAATATCGGGGGTCACCGGGGAGCTGTTTTTT.

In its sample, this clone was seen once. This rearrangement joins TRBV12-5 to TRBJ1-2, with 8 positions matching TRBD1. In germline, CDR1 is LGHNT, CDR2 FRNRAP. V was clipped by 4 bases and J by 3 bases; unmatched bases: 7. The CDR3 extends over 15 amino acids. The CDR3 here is CASGSNRGAHYGYTF. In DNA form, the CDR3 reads TGTGCTAGTGGTTCGAACAGGGGGGCTCACTATGGCTACACCTTC.

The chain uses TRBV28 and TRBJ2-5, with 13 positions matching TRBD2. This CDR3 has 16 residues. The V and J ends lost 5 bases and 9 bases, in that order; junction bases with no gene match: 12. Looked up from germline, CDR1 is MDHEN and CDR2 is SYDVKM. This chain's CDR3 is CASSPTTSGGIMAQYF. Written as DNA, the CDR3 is TGTGCCAGCAGTCCGACGACTAGCGGGGGGATTATGGCCCAGTACTTC. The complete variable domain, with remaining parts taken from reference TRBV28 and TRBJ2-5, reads DVKVTQSSRYLVKRTGEKVFLECVQDMDHENMFWYRQDPGLGLRLIYFSYDVKMKEKGDIPEGYSVSREKKERFSLILESASTNQTSMYLCASSPTTSGGIMAQYFGPGTRLLVL.

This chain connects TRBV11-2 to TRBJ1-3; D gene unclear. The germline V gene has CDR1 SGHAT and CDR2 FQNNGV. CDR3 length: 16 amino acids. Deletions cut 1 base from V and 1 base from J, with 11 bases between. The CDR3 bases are TGTGCCAGCAGCTTAGGACCCCCTTATTCTGGAAACACCATATATTTT. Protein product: CASSLGPPYSGNTIYF.

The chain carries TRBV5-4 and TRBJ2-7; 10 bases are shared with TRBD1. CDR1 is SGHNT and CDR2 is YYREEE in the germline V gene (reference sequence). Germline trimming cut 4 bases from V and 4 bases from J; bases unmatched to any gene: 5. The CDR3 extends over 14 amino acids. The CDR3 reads CASSAWDRGYEQYF. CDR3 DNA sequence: TGTGCCAGCAGCGCCTGGGACAGGGGTTACGAGCAGTACTTC.

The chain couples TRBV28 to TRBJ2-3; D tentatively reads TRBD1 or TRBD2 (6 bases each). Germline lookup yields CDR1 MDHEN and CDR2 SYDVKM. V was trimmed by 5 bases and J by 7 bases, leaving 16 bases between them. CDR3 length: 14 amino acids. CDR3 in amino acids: CASSQLGGTHTQYF. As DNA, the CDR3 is TGTGCCAGCAGTCAACTAGGGGGGACCCATACGCAGTATTTT. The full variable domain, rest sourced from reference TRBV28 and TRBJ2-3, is DVKVTQSSRYLVKRTGEKVFLECVQDMDHENMFWYRQDPGLGLRLIYFSYDVKMKEKGDIPEGYSVSREKKERFSLILESASTNQTSMYLCASSQLGGTHTQYFGPGTRLTVL.

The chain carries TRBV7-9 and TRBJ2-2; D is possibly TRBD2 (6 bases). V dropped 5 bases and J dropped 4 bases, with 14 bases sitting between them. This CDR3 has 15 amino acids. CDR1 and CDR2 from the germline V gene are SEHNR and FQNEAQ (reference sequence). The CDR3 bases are TGTGCCAGCAGCCTTAGCGGAGCAATCACCGGGGAGCTGTTTTTT. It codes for CASSLSGAITGELFF.

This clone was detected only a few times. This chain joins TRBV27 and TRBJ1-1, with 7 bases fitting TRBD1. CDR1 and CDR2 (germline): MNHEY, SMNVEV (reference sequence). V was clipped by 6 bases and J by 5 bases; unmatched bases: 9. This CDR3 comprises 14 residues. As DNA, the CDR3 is TGTGCCAGCAGACCCCGGGACAGTTGGACTGAAGCTTTCTTT. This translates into CASRPRDSWTEAFF.

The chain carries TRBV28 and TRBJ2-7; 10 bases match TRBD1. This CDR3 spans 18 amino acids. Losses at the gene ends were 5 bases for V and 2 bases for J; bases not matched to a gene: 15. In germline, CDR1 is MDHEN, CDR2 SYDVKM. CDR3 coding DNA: TGTGCCAGCAGTACGAACCCGACCGGGACAGGGGTTACCTACGAGCAGTACGTC. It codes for CASSTNPTGTGVTYEQYV.

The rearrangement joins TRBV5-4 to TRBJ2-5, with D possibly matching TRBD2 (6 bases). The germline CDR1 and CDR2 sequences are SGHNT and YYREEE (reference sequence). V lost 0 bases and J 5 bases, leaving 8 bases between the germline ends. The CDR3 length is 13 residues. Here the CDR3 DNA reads TGTGCCAGCAGCTTGGTGGCGGGGGAGACCCAGTACTTC. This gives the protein CASSLVAGETQYF. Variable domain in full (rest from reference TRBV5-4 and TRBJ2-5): ETGVTQSPTHLIKTRGQQVTLRCSSQSGHNTVSWYQQALGQGPQFIFQYYREEENGRGNFPPRFSGLQFPNYSSELNVNALELDDSALYLCASSLVAGETQYFGPGTRLLVL.

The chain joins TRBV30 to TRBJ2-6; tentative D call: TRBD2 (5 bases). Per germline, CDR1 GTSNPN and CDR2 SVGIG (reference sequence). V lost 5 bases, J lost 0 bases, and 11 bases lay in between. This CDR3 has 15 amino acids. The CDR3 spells CAWSQGSSGANVLTF. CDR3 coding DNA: TGTGCCTGGTCCCAAGGGAGCTCTGGGGCCAACGTCCTGACTTTC.